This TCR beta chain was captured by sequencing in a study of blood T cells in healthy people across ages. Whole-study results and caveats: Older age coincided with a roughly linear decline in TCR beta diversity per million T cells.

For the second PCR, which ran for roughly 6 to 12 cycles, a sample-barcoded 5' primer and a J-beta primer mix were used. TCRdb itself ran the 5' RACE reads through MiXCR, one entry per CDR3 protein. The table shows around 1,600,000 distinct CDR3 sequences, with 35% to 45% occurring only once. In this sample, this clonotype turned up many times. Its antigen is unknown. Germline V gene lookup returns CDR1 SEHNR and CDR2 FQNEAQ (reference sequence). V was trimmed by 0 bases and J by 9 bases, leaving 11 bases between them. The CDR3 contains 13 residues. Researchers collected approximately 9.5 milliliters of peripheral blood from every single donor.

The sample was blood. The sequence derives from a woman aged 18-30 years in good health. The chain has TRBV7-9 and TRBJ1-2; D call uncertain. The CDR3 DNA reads TGTGCCAGCAGCTTAGCCCCCGGGAGGAGCTACACCTTC. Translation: CASSLAPGRSYTF.